Listed below are T cell receptor beta chains from one sample, sequenced in a study of graft-versus-host responses after intestinal transplantation. Profiling relied on immunoSEQ multiplex PCR, and the TCRdb table lists in-frame clones only, not all of them. The sample yields about 120,000 clones, 90% to 95% seen once. These receptors' antigens are unknown. Sequenced here: unstimulated CD4+ T cells sorted from spleen or lymph node cells, sampled before intestinal transplant. Source of these receptors: a human donor who received an intestinal transplant. Each CDR3 is given with its conserved first and last residue. The D gene is left open where the match is weak. The size entry is marked missing in some rows and otherwise reads once, few, many or a size class.

D: -
V: TRBV27
size: -
J: TRBJ2-7
DNA: TGTGCCAGCAGGGAGGGACTCGGAGGGCCCTACGAGCAGTACTTC
CDR3: CASREGLGGPYEQYF

D: -
V: TRBV7-3
size: once
J: TRBJ2-6
DNA: TGTGCCAGCAGCTCCGAACTAGCTGGGGCCAACGTCCTGACTTTC
CDR3: CASSSELAGANVLTF

D: TRBD2
V: TRBV6-5
size: -
J: TRBJ2-7
DNA: TGTGCCAGCAGGTCTCGACTAGCGGGAGACAACGAGCAGTACTTC
CDR3: CASRSRLAGDNEQYF

D: -
V: TRBV20-1
size: -
J: TRBJ2-1
DNA: TGCAGTGCCGCTCTGGGCCATGAGCAGTTCTTC
CDR3: CSAALGHEQFF

D: TRBD2
V: TRBV10-3
size: -
J: TRBJ2-1
DNA: TGTGCCATCAGTGAGCAGTGGACTAGCGGGAGGAATGAGCAGTTCTTC
CDR3: CAISEQWTSGRNEQFF

D: -
V: TRBV15
size: -
J: TRBJ1-2
DNA: TGTGCCACCGCGATGGACCCTTCTGCGTATGGCTACACCTTC
CDR3: CATAMDPSAYGYTF

D: -
V: TRBV10-3
size: -
J: TRBJ2-1
DNA: TGTGCCATCAGTGAGCGGGGCTCCTACAATGAGCAGTTCTTC
CDR3: CAISERGSYNEQFF

D: -
V: TRBV28
size: -
J: TRBJ2-5
DNA: TGTGCCAGCAGTTTATTATCGTCAGGGCTTTTTCCCCGGGAAGAGACCCAGTACTTC
CDR3: CASSLLSSGLFPREETQYF

D: -
V: TRBV11-2
size: -
J: TRBJ1-1
DNA: TGTGCCAGCAGCTTAGGACTGGACAACACTGAAGCTTTCTTT
CDR3: CASSLGLDNTEAFF

D: TRBD2
V: TRBV2
size: -
J: TRBJ2-1
DNA: TGTGCCAGCAGGGCAAGCGGGAGCGGCTCCTACAATGAGCAGTTCTTC
CDR3: CASRASGSGSYNEQFF

D: -
V: TRBV2
size: -
J: TRBJ2-1
DNA: TGTGCCAGCAGTTCCTCCCGGCTCAGGAGAGACAATGAGCAGTTCTTC
CDR3: CASSSSRLRRDNEQFF

D: -
V: TRBV2
size: -
J: TRBJ2-5
DNA: TGTGCCAGCAGTGAAGGGGGCAGGGTGGAAGAGACCCAGTACTTC
CDR3: CASSEGGRVEETQYF

D: -
V: TRBV19
size: -
J: TRBJ1-1
DNA: TGTGCCAGCCGCCTGGGGCTGCGGGCTTTCTTT
CDR3: CASRLGLRAFF

D: -
V: TRBV5-1
size: -
J: TRBJ2-6
DNA: TGCGCCAGCAGCTTAGAGGGGCCGATTGCCTCTGGGGCCAACGTCCTGACTTTC
CDR3: CASSLEGPIASGANVLTF

D: -
V: TRBV4-1
size: -
J: TRBJ2-7
DNA: TGCGCCAGCAGCCAAGCCCCCAGGACGGATGCCTACGAGCAGTACTTC
CDR3: CASSQAPRTDAYEQYF

D: TRBD2
V: TRBV6-1
size: -
J: TRBJ2-5
DNA: TGTGCCAGCAGTGCTCTAGCGGGAGCCAGCAGTGGGACCCAGTACTTC
CDR3: CASSALAGASSGTQYF

D: -
V: TRBV6-6
size: -
J: TRBJ2-6
DNA: TGTGCCAGCAGTCGCACCAACTCTGGGGCCAACGTCCTGACTTTC
CDR3: CASSRTNSGANVLTF

D: -
V: TRBV10-3
size: few
J: TRBJ2-7
DNA: TGTGCCATCAGTGCACGCTCCATGACAGCCACGAACTACGAGCAGTACTTC
CDR3: CAISARSMTATNYEQYF

D: TRBD2
V: TRBV6-5
size: -
J: TRBJ2-7
DNA: TGTGCCAGCAGTTACACCCGCGCGCGGGAGCCTTACGAGCAGTACTTC
CDR3: CASSYTRAREPYEQYF

D: -
V: TRBV9
size: -
J: TRBJ2-1
DNA: TGTGCCAGCAGCGTATCCCGCTCCTACAATGAGCAGTTCTTC
CDR3: CASSVSRSYNEQFF

D: -
V: TRBV5-1
size: -
J: TRBJ2-7
DNA: TGCGCCAGCAGCTTGATGACGGGTCACAGCTCCTACGAGCAGTACTTC
CDR3: CASSLMTGHSSYEQYF

D: -
V: TRBV6-5
size: -
J: TRBJ1-4
DNA: TGTGCCAGCAGACAGGGTAATGAAAAACTGTTTTTT
CDR3: CASRQGNEKLFF

D: -
V: TRBV7-3
size: -
J: TRBJ2-3
DNA: TGTGCCAGCAGCTTTGACTGGTCCACAGATACGCAGTATTTT
CDR3: CASSFDWSTDTQYF

D: -
V: TRBV6-5
size: -
J: TRBJ2-7
DNA: TGTGCCAGCAGCCAGACAGTATCAAGGACCTACGAGCAGTACTTC
CDR3: CASSQTVSRTYEQYF

D: TRBD2
V: TRBV18
size: -
J: TRBJ2-2
DNA: TGTGCCAGCTCACCGGTTTTGCGGGAGAGCGGGGAGCTGTTTTTT
CDR3: CASSPVLRESGELFF